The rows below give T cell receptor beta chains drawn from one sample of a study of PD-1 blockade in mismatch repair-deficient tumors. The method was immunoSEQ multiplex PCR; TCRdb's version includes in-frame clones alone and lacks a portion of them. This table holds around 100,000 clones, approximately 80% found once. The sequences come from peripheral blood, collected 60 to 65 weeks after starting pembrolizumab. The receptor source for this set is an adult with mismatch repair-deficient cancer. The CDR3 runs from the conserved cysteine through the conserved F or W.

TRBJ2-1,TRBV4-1,CASSQVGLATNEQFF
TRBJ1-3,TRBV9,CASSDGWGSGNTIYF
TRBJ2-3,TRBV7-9,CASSRSPDTQYF
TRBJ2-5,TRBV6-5,CASRRVGAETQYF
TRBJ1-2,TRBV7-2,CASSTRTGDKGYTF
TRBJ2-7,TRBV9,CASSVGGGQDEQYF
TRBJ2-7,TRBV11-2,CASSLRLAYEQYF
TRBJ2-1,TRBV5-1,CASSFTGGGEQFF
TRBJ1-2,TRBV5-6,CASSFGRTLSNYGYTF
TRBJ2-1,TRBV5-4,CASSLQLADEQFF
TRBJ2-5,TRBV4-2,CASSQDFGTDETQYF
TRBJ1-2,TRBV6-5,CASSPQGSSGYTF
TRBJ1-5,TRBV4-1,CASSQVPGRGTYQPQHF
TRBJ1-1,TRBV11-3,CASSSSSLGTEAFF
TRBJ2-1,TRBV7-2,CASSQPGQIYNEQFF
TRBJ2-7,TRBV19,CASSIGIAIYEQYF
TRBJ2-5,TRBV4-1,CASSHLTSGRAGETQYF
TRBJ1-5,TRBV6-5,CASSYRDQPQHF
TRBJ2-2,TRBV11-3,CASSLLMGTGELFF
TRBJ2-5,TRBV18,CASSPQNLGEQYF
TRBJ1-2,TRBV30,CGIRDKGGYTF
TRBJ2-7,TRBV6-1,CASSELRQGASYEQYF
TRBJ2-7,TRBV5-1,CASSLEAGGAYEQYF
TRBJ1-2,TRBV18,CASSPTGDYYGYTF
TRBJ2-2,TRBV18,CASSLGQGTNTGELFF
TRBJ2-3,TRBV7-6,CASSLGATSPQYF
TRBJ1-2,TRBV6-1,CASSEGYGYTF
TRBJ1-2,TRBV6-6,CASSYSKGNYGYTF
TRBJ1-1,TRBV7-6,CASSFYGNEAFF
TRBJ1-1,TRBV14,CASSTTSNTEAFF
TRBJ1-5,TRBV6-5,CASSRTGVQPQHF
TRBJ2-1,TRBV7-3,CASSLTPLAGANNEQFF
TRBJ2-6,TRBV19,CASSISGTNSGANVLTF
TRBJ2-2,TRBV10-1,CASSVSRQTYTGELFF
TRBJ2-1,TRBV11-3,CASSKQGNPYNEQFF
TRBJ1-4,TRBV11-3,CASSLANEKLFF
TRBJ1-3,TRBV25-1,CASSRQAPGAGNTIYF
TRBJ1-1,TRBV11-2,CASSLGKAGPNTEAFF
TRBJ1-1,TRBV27,CASSFGEIITGGEAFF
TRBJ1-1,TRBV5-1,CASSLEPRTEAFF
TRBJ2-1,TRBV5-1,CASSLAQRERVREQFF
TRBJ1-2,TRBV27,CASSLGSKAGYTF
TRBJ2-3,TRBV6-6,CASSYGLAGTDTQYF
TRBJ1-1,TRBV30,CAWRGSTEAFF